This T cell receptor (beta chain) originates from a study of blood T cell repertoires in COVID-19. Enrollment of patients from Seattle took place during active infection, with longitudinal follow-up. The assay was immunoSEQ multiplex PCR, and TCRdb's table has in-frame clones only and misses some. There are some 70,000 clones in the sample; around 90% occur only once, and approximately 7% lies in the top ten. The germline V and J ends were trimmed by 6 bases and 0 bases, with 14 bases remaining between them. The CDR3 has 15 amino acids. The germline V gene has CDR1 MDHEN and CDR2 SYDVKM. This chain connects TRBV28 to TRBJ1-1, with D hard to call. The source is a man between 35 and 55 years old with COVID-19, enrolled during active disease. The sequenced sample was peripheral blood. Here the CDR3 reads CASSLHGDMNTEAFF. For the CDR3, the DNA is TGTGCCAGCAGCTTACACGGGGATATGAACACTGAAGCTTTCTTT.